This T cell receptor (beta chain) emerged from a study of shared clonotypes between healthy human individuals. Study-wide context: Each donor had three CD4 naive, three CD4 memory, two CD8 naive and one CD8 memory plate. Notes on the study in general: Investigators expected sequencing depth to affect clonotype sharing among donors.

CD4+ cells were split into CD45RA+ naive and CD45RA-negative memory subsets. Points on this clone: Its antigen is still unknown. Other DNA sequences from this sample encode an identical CDR3 as well.

The assay was immunoSEQ multiplex PCR, and TCRdb's table has in-frame clones only and misses some. The sample lists about 2 million clones, roughly 95% occurring once. This TCR was recovered from a young man in good health. Sequenced input: naive CD4+ T cells sorted from blood. Noted subset: CD45RA+ positively selected.

Here the CDR3 DNA reads TGTGCCAGCCGGGGGACAGGGACAGATACGCAGTATTTT. Translating gives CASRGTGTDTQYF. This chain joins TRBV6-5 and TRBJ2-3; 9 bases agree with TRBD1. From germline, CDR1 is MNHEY and CDR2 SVGAGI. V lost 8 bases to trimming and J lost 3 bases; unmatched junction nucleotides: 3. The CDR3 sequence is 13 residues long.